One and the same sample provided the 26 T cell receptor beta chains below, sequenced in a study of T cell repertoires in cytomegalovirus infection. Their antigens remain unidentified. TCRdb re-called the reads with MiXCR, one entry per CDR3 protein. Of more than 250,000 distinct CDR3 sequences in the sample, around a quarter were seen once. The sample was cultured PBMCs, taken from culture after CMV antigen stimulation. All receptors derive from a human donor in good health (CMV status not recorded). Some clones in this sample may be carry-over from other donors' samples.

This chain uses TRBV19 with TRBJ2-3; D unclear. Germline CDR1 and CDR2: LNHDA and SQIVND (reference sequence). The CDR3 loop spans 13 amino acids. V was trimmed by 5 bases and J by 5 bases, leaving 11 bases between them. CDR3 DNA: TGTGCCAGTAGTGTCCCCCCGGGAGATACGCAGTATTTT. This encodes CASSVPPGDTQYF.

This clonotype was recorded many times. The V call is TRBV7-6, the J call TRBJ2-3; D uncertain. CDR1 SGHVS and CDR2 FNYEAQ come from the germline V gene. With 0 bases removed from V and 0 bases from J, the gap between germline ends came to 16 bases. CDR3 length: 18 amino acids. CDR3 bases: TGTGCCAGCAGCTTAGCGGTTAAAAGGAGTACGAGCACAGATACGCAGTATTTT. Residues: CASSLAVKRSTSTDTQYF.

This clonotype was seen at least ten times. This sequence joins TRBV7-2 and TRBJ2-3; D may be TRBD2 (5 bases). The germline gives CDR1 SGHTA, CDR2 FQGNSA. V dropped 5 bases and J dropped 4 bases, with 25 bases sitting between them. The CDR3 extends over 18 amino acids. The CDR3 reads CASSPNEVGVLIPDTQYF. The CDR3 nucleotides read TGTGCCAGCAGCCCGAATGAAGTGGGAGTCCTGATTCCAGATACGCAGTATTTT.

The V call is TRBV19, the J call TRBJ1-6, with D possibly TRBD1 on 6 matching bases. V lost 8 bases, J lost 8 bases, and 10 bases lay in between. Germline CDR1 is LNHDA and CDR2 is SQIVND (reference sequence). This CDR3 has 12 residues. This chain's CDR3 is CASRDNYSPLHF. The CDR3 nucleotides read TGTGCCAGTCGGGACAATTATTCACCCCTCCACTTT.

The chain recombines TRBV19 with TRBJ2-1, with TRBD2 identical over 9 bases. V gave up 3 bases and J gave up 4 bases; unmatched junction bases: 7. Germline CDR1 is LNHDA and CDR2 is SQIVND (reference sequence). CDR3 length: 16 amino acids. For the CDR3, the DNA is TGTGCCAGTAGTATGAGCCCTAGCGGGACGTACAATGAGCAGTTCTTC. It codes for CASSMSPSGTYNEQFF.

This clonotype was counted only a few times. The chain recombines TRBV6-2 or TRBV6-3 with TRBJ1-1; the match to TRBD1 covers 12 bases. Germline V gene lookup returns CDR1 MNHEY and CDR2 SVGEGT. With 6 bases clipped from V and 4 bases from J, the junction kept 0 bases outside the gene matches. The CDR3 is 13 amino acids. The CDR3 bases are TGTGCCAGCAGGGGACAGGGGGCCACTGAAGCTTTCTTT. Translated, it gives CASRGQGATEAFF.

The chain uses TRBV5-6 and TRBJ2-1, with D unresolved. In germline, CDR1 is SGHDT, CDR2 YYEEEE. The CDR3 spans 11 residues. The V end lost 3 bases, the J end lost 13 bases, and 11 bases lay between the germline ends. The CDR3 DNA is TGTGCCAGCAGCTCTATCGGTCAACAGTTCTTC. Translated, it gives CASSSIGQQFF. The whole variable domain, filled in from reference TRBV5-6 and TRBJ2-1, reads DAGVTQSPTHLIKTRGQQVTLRCSPKSGHDTVSWYQQALGQGPQFIFQYYEEEERQRGNFPDRFSGHQFPNYSSELNVNALLLGDSALYLCASSSIGQQFFGPGTRLTVL.

This clonotype has more than one count but fewer than ten. This chain links TRBV7-9 with TRBJ1-5; unclear D gene. V was trimmed by 4 bases and J by 1 base, leaving 17 bases between them. Looked up from germline, CDR1 is SEHNR and CDR2 is FQNEAQ (reference sequence). The CDR3 extends over 17 amino acids. CDR3 sequence reads: CASSSVNGDGSNQPQHF. The CDR3, as DNA: TGTGCCAGCAGCTCCGTCAACGGGGATGGAAGCAATCAGCCCCAGCATTTT.

This clonotype was detected only a few times. The rearrangement joins TRBV12-3 or TRBV12-4 to TRBJ1-4; D remains ambiguous. The CDR3 extends over 14 amino acids. V was pared by 2 bases and J by 0 bases, with 4 bases between. The CDR3 spells CASSLSPTNEKLFF. In DNA form, the CDR3 reads TGTGCCAGCAGTTTATCCCCAACTAATGAAAAACTGTTTTTT.

In its sample, this clonotype was seen many times. The genes are TRBV7-2 and TRBJ1-3; the D is unclear. The CDR3 extends over 15 amino acids. Trimming shortened V by 2 bases and J by 1 base, and 9 bases separated the two germline ends. Germline-derived CDR1 and CDR2 are SGHTA and FQGNSA. The CDR3 bases are TGTGCCAGCAGCTTAATAGGAGGATCTGGAAACACCATATATTTT. Amino acids: CASSLIGGSGNTIYF.

CDR3 sequence: CASSQDLGYQETQYF. The CDR3 DNA is TGCGCCAGCAGCCAAGATTTAGGATACCAAGAGACCCAGTACTTC. The V gene is TRBV4-1, the J gene TRBJ2-5, with D uncertain. This CDR3 is 15 amino acids long. Germline loops: CDR1 MGHRA, CDR2 YSYEKL. Trimming stripped 0 bases from V and 0 bases from J, with 8 bases between.

This chain uses TRBV3-1 with TRBJ1-4, with D possibly matching TRBD1 (6 bases). V gave up 6 bases and J gave up 5 bases, with 13 bases separating them. CDR3 length: 14 amino acids. In germline, CDR1 is LGHDT, CDR2 YNNKEL (reference sequence). The CDR3 region has the DNA TGTGCCAGCAGGAGGACAGAAGGAAATGAAAAACTGTTTTTT. Translation: CASRRTEGNEKLFF. The full variable domain, in which reference TRBV3-1 and TRBJ1-4 provide the parts outside the CDR3, is DTAVSQTPKYLVTQMGNDKSIKCEQNLGHDTMYWYKQDSKKFLKIMFSYNNKELIINETVPNRFSPKSPDKAHLNLHINSLELGDSAVYFCASRRTEGNEKLFFGSGTQLSVL.

J is TRBJ2-3 and V is TRBV20-1; D remains unclear. The CDR3 sequence is 13 residues long. With 5 bases removed from V and 0 bases from J, the gap between germline ends came to 9 bases. The germline V gene has CDR1 DFQATT and CDR2 SNEGSKA (reference sequence). The CDR3 nucleotides read TGCAGTGCTCCCCGGACCAGCACAGATACGCAGTATTTT. It codes for CSAPRTSTDTQYF.

A few counts support this clonotype. This sequence joins TRBV7-6 and TRBJ2-3; no clear D gene. The V end lost 0 bases, the J end lost 5 bases, and 12 bases lay between the germline ends. Germline CDR1 is SGHVS and CDR2 is FNYEAQ. The length of the CDR3 is 15 residues. This CDR3 is CASSLAGTTQDTQYF. CDR3 bases: TGTGCCAGCAGCTTAGCGGGAACCACACAAGATACGCAGTATTTT. The full variable domain, in which reference TRBV7-6 and TRBJ2-3 provide the parts outside the CDR3, is GAGVSQSPRYKVTKRGQDVALRCDPISGHVSLYWYRQALGQGPEFLTYFNYEAQQDKSGLPNDRFSAERPEGSISTLTIQRTEQRDSAMYRCASSLAGTTQDTQYFGPGTRLTVL.

The chain is built from TRBV6-1 and TRBJ2-7; 7 nucleotides agree with TRBD1. V shed 6 bases, J shed 5 bases, and the junction held 16 bases outside the gene matches. CDR3 length: 16 residues. Per germline, CDR1 MNHNS and CDR2 SASEGT. The CDR3 loop reads CASRPYQDRWLHEQYF. In nucleotides, the CDR3 is TGTGCCAGCAGGCCATACCAGGACAGGTGGCTTCACGAGCAGTACTTC.

This clonotype was detected only a few times. V usage is TRBV6-6 and J usage is TRBJ2-1, with TRBD2 matching 7 bases. Germline lookup yields CDR1 MNHNY and CDR2 SVGAGI (reference sequence). The V segment lost 1 base and the J segment 5 bases; nucleotides outside the gene matches: 8. The CDR3 spans 16 residues. The CDR3 is CASSYFGGSVNNEQFF. The CDR3 DNA reads as TGTGCCAGCAGTTACTTCGGCGGGAGCGTCAACAATGAGCAGTTCTTC.

The chain couples TRBV20-1 to TRBJ2-7; the D is unclear. The germline V and J ends were trimmed by 2 bases and 3 bases, with 14 bases remaining between them. The CDR3 extends over 14 amino acids. Germline CDR1 and CDR2: DFQATT and SNEGSKA (reference sequence). CDR3 nucleotide sequence: TGCAGTGCTAGACCCTCAGCCCATGACTACGAGCAGTACTTC. Amino acids: CSARPSAHDYEQYF.

This clonotype appeared a single time. The chain has TRBV19 and TRBJ2-1, with D possibly being TRBD1 or TRBD2 (5 bases each). This CDR3 region has 19 residues. V was shortened by 4 bases and J by 6 bases, with 28 bases between the two germline ends. Germline CDR1 is LNHDA and CDR2 is SQIVND (reference sequence). The CDR3 nucleotides are TGTGCCAGTAGTAAGTTCAGCGCGTCCTGGGGGATGAGCTTCAATGAGCAGTTCTTC. Residues: CASSKFSASWGMSFNEQFF.

This clonotype was counted only a few times. The gene calls are TRBV15 and TRBJ2-1, with D tentatively TRBD2 (5 bases). Germline CDR1 is LNHNV and CDR2 is YYDKDF (reference sequence). The V end lost 3 bases, the J end lost 4 bases, and 10 bases lay between the germline ends. CDR3 size: 14 residues. This chain's CDR3 is CATSRRAAYNEQFF. The CDR3 nucleotides read TGTGCCACCAGCAGGCGGGCCGCGTACAATGAGCAGTTCTTC.

Notes on this clonotype: This may come from a read error, since a much larger clone is one base off. Since no conserved phenylalanine or tryptophan closes the CDR3, a read error is the likely cause. The chain joins TRBV5-3 to TRBJ2-1; 10 bases are shared with TRBD2. TRBV5-3 is identified as an open reading frame with a role that is uncertain. The CDR3 loop spans 14 amino acids. The V and J ends lost 4 bases and 5 bases, in that order; junction bases with no gene match: 3. CDR3 sequence (DNA): TGTGCCAGAAGCGAAGCGGGAGGGCACAATGAGCAGTTCTAC. Translated: CARSEAGGHNEQFY.

The chain joins TRBV11-2 to TRBJ2-5; unclear D gene. With 2 bases removed from V and 6 bases from J, the gap between germline ends came to 10 bases. The CDR3 runs to 13 residues. Per germline, CDR1 SGHAT and CDR2 FQNNGV. CDR3 bases: TGTGCCAGCAGCTTATTTGGTGAAAAGACCCAGTACTTC. It codes for CASSLFGEKTQYF. Using reference TRBV11-2 and TRBJ2-5 for the parts outside the CDR3, the full variable domain is EAGVAQSPRYKIIEKRQSVAFWCNPISGHATLYWYQQILGQGPKLLIQFQNNGVVDDSQLPKDRFSAERLKGVDSTLKIQPAKLEDSAVYLCASSLFGEKTQYFGPGTRLLVL.

The gene calls are TRBV6-2 or TRBV6-3 and TRBJ2-1, with 9 positions matching TRBD2. This CDR3 is 16 amino acids long. CDR1 is MNHEY, CDR2 SVGEGT, per germline. J was trimmed by 7 bases and V by 7 bases; bases with no gene match: 14. CDR3 sequence (DNA): TGTGCCAGCACTTATCTGCCTAGCGGGATTTTGAATGAGCAGTTCTTC. Amino acids: CASTYLPSGILNEQFF.

This clonotype was picked up a small number of times. This rearrangement joins TRBV27 to TRBJ2-3; no clear D gene. V was cut by 7 bases and J by 4 bases, with 18 bases left in between. The germline V gene encodes CDR1 MNHEY and CDR2 SMNVEV (reference sequence). The CDR3 totals 15 residues. The CDR3 DNA reads as TGTGCCAGCACCTCCAGCCCCCAGTGGGCAGATACGCAGTATTTT. Protein product: CASTSSPQWADTQYF.

This chain links TRBV6-6 with TRBJ1-2, with D perhaps TRBD1 (6 bases). V lost 3 bases to trimming and J lost 7 bases, with 15 bases between them. The V gene's germline CDR1 is MNHNY and CDR2 SVGAGI (reference sequence). The CDR3 runs to 14 residues. The chain's CDR3 is CASSYLAGEGGYTF. The CDR3 region has the DNA TGTGCCAGCAGTTATCTGGCAGGGGAGGGTGGCTACACCTTC.

Ten or more counts support this clonotype. This sequence joins TRBV11-2 and TRBJ2-7, with a tentative D call TRBD1 (6 bases). From germline, CDR1 is SGHAT and CDR2 FQNNGV. V dropped 4 bases and J dropped 3 bases, with 13 bases sitting between them. This CDR3 spans 14 amino acids. CDR3 amino acids: CASSSIGQLYEQYF. The DNA of the CDR3 is TGTGCCAGCAGCTCGATAGGACAGCTCTACGAGCAGTACTTC. Full variable domain (missing parts from reference TRBV11-2 and TRBJ2-7): EAGVAQSPRYKIIEKRQSVAFWCNPISGHATLYWYQQILGQGPKLLIQFQNNGVVDDSQLPKDRFSAERLKGVDSTLKIQPAKLEDSAVYLCASSSIGQLYEQYFGPGTRLTVT.

This clonotype occurred a few times. The rearrangement joins TRBV6-1 to TRBJ2-5; 7 bases agree with TRBD1. After removal of 4 bases from V and 5 bases from J, the junction contained 4 bases not matched to a gene. The CDR3 has 13 amino acids. CDR1 and CDR2 (germline): MNHNS, SASEGT. The CDR3 loop reads CASSGQGRETQYF. The CDR3, as DNA: TGTGCCAGCAGTGGACAGGGTCGGGAGACCCAGTACTTC.